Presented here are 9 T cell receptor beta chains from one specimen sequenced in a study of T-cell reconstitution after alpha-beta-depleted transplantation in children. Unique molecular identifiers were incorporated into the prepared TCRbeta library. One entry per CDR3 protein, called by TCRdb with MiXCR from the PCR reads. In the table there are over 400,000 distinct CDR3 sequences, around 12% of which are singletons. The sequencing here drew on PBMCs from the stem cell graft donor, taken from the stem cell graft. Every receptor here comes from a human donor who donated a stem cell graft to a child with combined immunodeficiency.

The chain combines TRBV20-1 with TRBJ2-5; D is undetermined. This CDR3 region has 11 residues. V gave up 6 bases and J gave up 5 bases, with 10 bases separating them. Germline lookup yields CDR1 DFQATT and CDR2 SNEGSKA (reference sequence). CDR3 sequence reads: CSAKPRETQYF. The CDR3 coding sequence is TGCAGTGCAAAACCTCGGGAGACCCAGTACTTC.

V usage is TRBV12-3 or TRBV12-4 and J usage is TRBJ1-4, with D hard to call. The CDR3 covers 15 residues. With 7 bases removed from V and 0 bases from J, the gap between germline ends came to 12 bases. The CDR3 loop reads CASTRTYPTNEKLFF. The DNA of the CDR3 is TGTGCCAGCACCCGAACATACCCAACTAATGAAAAACTGTTTTTT.

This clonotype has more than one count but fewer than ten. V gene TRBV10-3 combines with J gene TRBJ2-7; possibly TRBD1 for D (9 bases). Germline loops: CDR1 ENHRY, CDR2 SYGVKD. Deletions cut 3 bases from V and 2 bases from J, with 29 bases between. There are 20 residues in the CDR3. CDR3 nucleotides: TGTGCCATCAGTGACCCAGAACCGGGACAGGGCAGCGGGGGAACCTACGAGCAGTACTTC. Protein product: CAISDPEPGQGSGGTYEQYF.

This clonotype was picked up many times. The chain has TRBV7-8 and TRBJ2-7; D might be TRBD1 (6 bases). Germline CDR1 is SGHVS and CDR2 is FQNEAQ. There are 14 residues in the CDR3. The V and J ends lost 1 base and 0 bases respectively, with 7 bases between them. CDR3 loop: CASSLGTVSYEQYF. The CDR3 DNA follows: TGTGCCAGCAGCTTAGGGACAGTCTCCTACGAGCAGTACTTC.

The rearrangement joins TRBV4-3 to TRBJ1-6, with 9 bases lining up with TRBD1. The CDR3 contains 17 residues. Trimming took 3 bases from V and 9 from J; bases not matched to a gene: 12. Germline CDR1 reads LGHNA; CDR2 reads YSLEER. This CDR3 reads CASSHDPGTGKGSPLHF. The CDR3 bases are TGCGCCAGCAGCCACGACCCCGGGACAGGGAAGGGTTCACCCCTCCACTTT.

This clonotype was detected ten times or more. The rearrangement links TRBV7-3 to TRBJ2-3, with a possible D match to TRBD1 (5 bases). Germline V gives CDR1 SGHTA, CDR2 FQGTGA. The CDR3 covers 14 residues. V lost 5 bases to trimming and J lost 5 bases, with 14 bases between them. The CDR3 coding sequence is TGTGCCAGCAGCATAAGGGGTGTCCGAGATACGCAGTATTTT. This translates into CASSIRGVRDTQYF.

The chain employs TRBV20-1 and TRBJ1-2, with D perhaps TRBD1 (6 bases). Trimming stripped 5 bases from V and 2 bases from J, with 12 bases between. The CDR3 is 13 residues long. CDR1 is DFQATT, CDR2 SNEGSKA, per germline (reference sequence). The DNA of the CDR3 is TGCAGTGCTTTCCGGACAGCCAACTATGGCTACACCTTC. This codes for CSAFRTANYGYTF.

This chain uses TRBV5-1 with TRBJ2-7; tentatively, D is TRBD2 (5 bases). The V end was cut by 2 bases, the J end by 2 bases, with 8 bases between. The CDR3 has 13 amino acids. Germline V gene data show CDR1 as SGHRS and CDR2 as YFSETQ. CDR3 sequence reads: CASSFQTTYEQYF. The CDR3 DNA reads TGCGCCAGCAGCTTTCAGACTACCTACGAGCAGTACTTC.

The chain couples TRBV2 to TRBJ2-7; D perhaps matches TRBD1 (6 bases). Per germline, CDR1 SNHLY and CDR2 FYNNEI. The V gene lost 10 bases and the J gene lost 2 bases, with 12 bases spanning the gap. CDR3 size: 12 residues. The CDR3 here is CATTDSTYEQYF. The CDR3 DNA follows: TGTGCCACCACGGACAGTACCTACGAGCAGTACTTC.